This T cell receptor beta chain derives from a study of cytotoxic CD8 clonotypes in ibrutinib-treated CLL. Study-wide findings and caveats: T-cell clonality at baseline went above that of age-matched healthy donors and rose and fell with circulating CD8+ T-cell counts.

Points on this clone: Its antigen is still unknown.

Extraction of 1.5 to 2.5 micrograms of genomic DNA from cryopreserved PBMCs supplied material for TCR beta libraries. The CDR3 has 16 amino acids. The germline gives CDR1 SGHRS, CDR2 YFSETQ. The junction had 11 bases not matched to a gene; V was cut back by 4 bases and J by 1 base. Clones were sequenced by immunoSEQ multiplex PCR, and TCRdb holds only the in-frame ones, with some missing. Altogether about 130,000 clones are present, 84% being singletons, with the ten largest covering 3% to 4%. This chain joins TRBV5-1 and TRBJ2-7; 7 nucleotides agree with TRBD1. Source: PBMCs, taken after 24 months of ibrutinib treatment. The TCR originated in a human donor with chronic lymphocytic leukemia. CDR3 bases: TGCGCCAGCAGCCTGCTGACAGGGTTCGAATCCTACGAGCAGTACTTC. It is translated as CASSLLTGFESYEQYF. The full variable domain, with the rest looked up from reference TRBV5-1 and TRBJ2-7, is KAGVTQTPRYLIKTRGQQVTLSCSPISGHRSVSWYQQTPGQGLQFLFEYFSETQRNKGNFPGRFSGRQFSNSRSEMNVSTLELGDSALYLCASSLLTGFESYEQYFGPGTRLTVT.